The present TCR beta chain was sequenced within a study of T cells in Graves' hyperthyroidism and ophthalmopathy. Study results and caveats: Researchers found most expanded thyroid clonotypes above 0.001 in blood as well. A median about 7 months before onset, the model predicted ophthalmopathy.

Any patient presenting with uncontrolled infection, other autoimmune disease, pregnancy or lactation was left out. In making diagnoses, clinical symptoms, serum thyroxine and TRAb, thyroid ultrasound and orbital computed tomography were all used. Of note for this clonotype: Its target is not known.

Per the germline V gene, CDR1 is DFQATT and CDR2 is SNEGSKA (reference sequence). Trimming removed 2 bases from V and 7 bases from J, with 9 bases in between. The CDR3 totals 13 residues. RNA transcripts provided the source from which TCR beta CDR3 regions were amplified. The study used the HTBI primer set for a first-round RT-PCR of the TCR CDR3. TCRdb re-called the multiplex PCR reads through MiXCR, storing one row per CDR3 protein. The profile shows 660,000 or so distinct CDR3 sequences, 45% of them singletons. The genes are TRBV20-1 and TRBJ1-6; D gene uncertain. The origin of this receptor is an adult man with Graves' disease, either hyperthyroidism or ophthalmopathy (not recorded which). Sequencing input: peripheral blood or thyroid tissue (not recorded which). In DNA form, the CDR3 reads TGCAGTGCTAGAAATTTGGGCAATTCACCCCTCCACTTT. This translates into CSARNLGNSPLHF.